This T cell receptor beta chain derives from a study of Ad26.COV2.S vaccination and SARS-CoV-2 variants. The treatment denotes: 19 received Ad26.COV2.S at low or high dose, single or two shots; about 5 received placebo; per-sample allocation not given. Samples analyzed were those drawn on day 63 after the first vaccine or placebo injection. This clone was recorded once. Libraries were prepared by immunoSEQ multiplex PCR; TCRdb keeps only in-frame clonotypes and omits some of them. The sample has approximately 460,000 clones; about 88% are singletons. Germline CDR1 reads SGHKS; CDR2 reads YYEKEE (reference sequence). There are 15 residues in the CDR3. Trimming took 4 bases from V and 4 from J; bases not matched to a gene: 9.

The TCR was taken from a person aged 18-60 years who received the Ad26.COV2.S COVID-19 vaccine or a placebo. V gene TRBV5-5 combines with J gene TRBJ1-2; 8 bases are a match to TRBD1. The sample in question was peripheral blood, obtained in a trial of Ad26.COV2.S vaccine versus placebo. The CDR3 is CASSPTGQGGYGYTF. The CDR3 coding sequence is TGTGCCAGCAGCCCGACCGGACAGGGAGGCTATGGCTACACCTTC.